The clone carrying this T cell receptor (beta chain) was observed at least ten times. TCRdb redid the calling of the 5' RACE reads with MiXCR, one entry per CDR3 protein. The sample has 200,000 to 250,000 distinct CDR3 sequences; 7.5% are singletons. The data originate from a study of identical twins. Trimming shortened V by 0 bases and J by 9 bases, and 12 bases separated the two germline ends. The germline V gene has CDR1 DFQATT and CDR2 SNEGSKA (reference sequence). The CDR3 sequence is 13 residues long. The data also belong to a second study, concerning yellow fever vaccine responses in identical twins.

This sequence was found in a woman aged 18-29 years in good health. The V and J genes are TRBV20-1 and TRBJ1-5; the D is unclear. Sequenced: CD8+ T cells sorted from blood. The CDR3 DNA sequence: TGCAGTGCTAGAGATAGGGAGTCCCTGCCCCAGCATTTT. This encodes CSARDRESLPQHF.